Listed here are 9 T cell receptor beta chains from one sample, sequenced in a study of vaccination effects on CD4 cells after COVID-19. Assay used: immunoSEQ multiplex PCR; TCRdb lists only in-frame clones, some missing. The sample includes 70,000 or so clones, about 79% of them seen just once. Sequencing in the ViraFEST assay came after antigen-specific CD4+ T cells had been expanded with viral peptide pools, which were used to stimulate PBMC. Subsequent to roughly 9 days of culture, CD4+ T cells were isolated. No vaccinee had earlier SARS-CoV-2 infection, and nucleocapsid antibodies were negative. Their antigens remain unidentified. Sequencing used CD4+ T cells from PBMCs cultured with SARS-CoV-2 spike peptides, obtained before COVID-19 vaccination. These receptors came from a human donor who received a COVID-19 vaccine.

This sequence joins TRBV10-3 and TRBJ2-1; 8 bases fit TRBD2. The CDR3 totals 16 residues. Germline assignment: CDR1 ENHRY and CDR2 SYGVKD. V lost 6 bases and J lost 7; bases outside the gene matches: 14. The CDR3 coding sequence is TGTGCCATCAGGGGGCATCTACTAGCGGATAGGAATGAGCAGTTCTTC. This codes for CAIRGHLLADRNEQFF.

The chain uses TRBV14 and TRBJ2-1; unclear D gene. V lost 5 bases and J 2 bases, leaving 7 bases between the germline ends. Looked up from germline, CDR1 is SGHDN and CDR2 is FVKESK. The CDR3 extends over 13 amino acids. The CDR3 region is CASSYKAYNEQFF. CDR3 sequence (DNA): TGTGCCAGCAGCTACAAGGCCTACAATGAGCAGTTCTTC.

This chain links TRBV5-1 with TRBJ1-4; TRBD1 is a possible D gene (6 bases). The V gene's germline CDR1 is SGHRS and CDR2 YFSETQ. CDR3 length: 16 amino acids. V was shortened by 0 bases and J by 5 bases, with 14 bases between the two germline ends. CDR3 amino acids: CASSLEPQGENEKLFF. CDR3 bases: TGCGCCAGCAGCTTGGAGCCACAGGGCGAGAATGAAAAACTGTTTTTT.

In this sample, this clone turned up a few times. The CDR3 sequence: CASSLAGNTEAFF. The CDR3 DNA follows: TGTGCCAGCAGCTTAGCGGGTAACACTGAAGCTTTCTTT. The J gene is TRBJ1-1, the V gene TRBV7-9; D not resolved. Germline lookup yields CDR1 SEHNR and CDR2 FQNEAQ (reference sequence). V was clipped by 0 bases and J by 2 bases, with 4 bases between them. CDR3 size: 13 residues.

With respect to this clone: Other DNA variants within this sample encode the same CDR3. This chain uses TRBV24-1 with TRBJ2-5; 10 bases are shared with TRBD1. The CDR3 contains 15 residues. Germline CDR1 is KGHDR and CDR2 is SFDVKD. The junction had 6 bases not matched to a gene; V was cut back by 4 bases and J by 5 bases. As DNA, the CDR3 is TGTGCCACCAGTGACCCCGGGACAGGGGAGGAGACCCAGTACTTC. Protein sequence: CATSDPGTGEETQYF.

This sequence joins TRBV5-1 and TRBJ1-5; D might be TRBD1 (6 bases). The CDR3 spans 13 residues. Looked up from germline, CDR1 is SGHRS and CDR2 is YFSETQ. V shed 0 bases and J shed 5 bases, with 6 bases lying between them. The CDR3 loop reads CASSLAGDQPQHF. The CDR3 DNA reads TGCGCCAGCAGCTTGGCAGGGGATCAGCCCCAGCATTTT.

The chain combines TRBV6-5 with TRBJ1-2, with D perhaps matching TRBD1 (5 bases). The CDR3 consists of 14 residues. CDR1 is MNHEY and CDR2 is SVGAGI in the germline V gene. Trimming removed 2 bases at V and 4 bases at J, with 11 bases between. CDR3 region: CASSYAGGSYGYTF. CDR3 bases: TGTGCCAGCAGTTACGCGGGGGGGTCCTATGGCTACACCTTC.

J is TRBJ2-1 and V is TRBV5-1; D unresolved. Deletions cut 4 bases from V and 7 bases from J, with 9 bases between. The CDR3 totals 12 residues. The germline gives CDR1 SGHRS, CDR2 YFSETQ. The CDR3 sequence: CASSPVGNEQFF. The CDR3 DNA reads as TGCGCCAGCAGCCCAGTCGGGAATGAGCAGTTCTTC.

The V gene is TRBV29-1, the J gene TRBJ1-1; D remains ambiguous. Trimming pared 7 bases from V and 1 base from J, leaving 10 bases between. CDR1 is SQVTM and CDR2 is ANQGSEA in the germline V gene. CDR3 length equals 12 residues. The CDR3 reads CSADSGNTEAFF. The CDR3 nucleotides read TGCAGCGCCGATTCCGGGAACACTGAAGCTTTCTTT. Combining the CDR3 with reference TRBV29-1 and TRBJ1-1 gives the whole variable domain SAVISQKPSRDICQRGTSLTIQCQVDSQVTMMFWYRQQPGQSLTLIATANQGSEATYESGFVIDKFPISRPNLTFSTLTVSNMSPEDSSIYLCSADSGNTEAFFGQGTRLTVV.